The T cell receptor beta chain under discussion was sequenced for a study of cytomegalovirus exposure and HLA in healthy donors. Primers: 60 Vbeta forward and 13 Jbeta reverse. Assay used: immunoSEQ multiplex PCR; TCRdb lists only in-frame clones, some missing. The table shows over 85,000 clones, with approximately 65% occurring only once. This clone was detected a few times. With V trimmed by 8 bases and J by 4 bases, 17 bases remained unmatched. In germline, CDR1 is MNHEY, CDR2 SMNVEV (reference sequence). CDR3 size: 17 residues. What was sequenced was PBMCs. The chain couples TRBV27 to TRBJ2-7; 10 nucleotides align to TRBD2. The sequence came from a man aged 25-45 years in good health and CMV-seronegative. In nucleotides, the CDR3 is TGTGCCAGCCGGCGGTCCGTACTAGCGGGGTCGGGATACGAGCAGTACTTC. Translating gives CASRRSVLAGSGYEQYF.